The T cell receptor beta chain under discussion was sequenced for a study of monozygotic twins with inflammatory bowel disease. The team made cDNA by running eight separate reactions for each sample. TCRdb reanalyzed the 5' RACE reads, giving one entry per CDR3 protein sequence and no DNA. Recorded for this sample: 440,000 or so distinct CDR3 sequences. Concerning this clonotype itself: Antigen unknown.

This CDR3 region has 15 residues. Study-level findings and limits: With others, IBD patients shared fewer clonotypes than healthy twins did, especially with disease activity. Telling apart the different T cell subtypes was not possible.

The blood volume drawn from each donor was approximately 2.5 ml. The chain employs TRBV12-3 or TRBV12-4 and TRBJ1-1; the D call from TCRdb, TRBD1, cannot be confirmed without DNA. What was sequenced was blood. This sequence was found in a human donor with ulcerative colitis or Crohn's disease, or a healthy co-twin of an affected twin (not recorded which). CDR3 region: CASPPRGTYRGEAFF.